These 19 T cell receptor beta chains were all obtained from the same sample, sequenced in a study of cytomegalovirus exposure and HLA in healthy donors. Amplification used 60 Vbeta primers and 13 Jbeta primers. Clones were read by immunoSEQ multiplex PCR, and TCRdb kept only the in-frame ones, dropping some. Of about 140,000 clones listed, 80% were seen once; the top ten hold 2% to 2.5%. Sequencing was performed on PBMCs. These receptors all stem from a middle-aged man in good health and CMV-seronegative.

The gene calls are TRBV7-9 and TRBJ2-5; D perhaps matches TRBD2 (5 bases). The CDR3 is 14 amino acids. Looked up from germline, CDR1 is SEHNR and CDR2 is FQNEAQ (reference sequence). V was shortened by 6 bases and J by 4 bases, with 15 bases between the two germline ends. CDR3 residues: CASSPDSIVETQYF. In nucleotides, the CDR3 is TGTGCCAGCAGTCCGGACTCCATCGTAGAGACCCAGTACTTC. The whole variable domain, filled in from reference TRBV7-9 and TRBJ2-5, reads DTGVSQNPRHKITKRGQNVTFRCDPISEHNRLYWYRQTLGQGPEFLTYFQNEAQLEKSRLLSDRFSAERPKGSFSTLEIQRTEQGDSAMYLCASSPDSIVETQYFGPGTRLLVL.

V and J are TRBV10-2 and TRBJ2-5, with 7 bases matching TRBD2. Looked up from germline, CDR1 is WSHSY and CDR2 is SAAADI. V lost 7 bases and J lost 5; bases outside the gene matches: 13. The length of the CDR3 is 15 residues. CDR3 in amino acids: CASMVGGRAGETQYF. Written as DNA, the CDR3 is TGCGCCAGCATGGTAGGAGGGAGGGCCGGGGAGACCCAGTACTTC.

V usage is TRBV18 and J usage is TRBJ2-7; D ambiguous. The CDR3 length is 14 residues. V lost 1 base and J 3 bases, leaving 10 bases between the germline ends. The germline gives CDR1 KGHSH, CDR2 LQKENI. This chain's CDR3 is CASSPLPVNYEQYF. CDR3 DNA: TGTGCCAGCTCACCACTACCGGTCAACTACGAGCAGTACTTC.

CDR3 sequence (DNA): TGTGCCAGCAGCCCCCCCCTGATGGCTAGCGGACGCTACAATGAGCAGTTCTTC. Translating it yields CASSPPLMASGRYNEQFF. The J gene is TRBJ2-1, the V gene TRBV11-1, with 7 bases matching TRBD2. Germline trimming cut 5 bases from V and 3 bases from J; bases unmatched to any gene: 16. The length of the CDR3 is 18 residues. From germline, CDR1 is SGHAT and CDR2 FQDESV (reference sequence).

The genes are TRBV5-4 and TRBJ1-1, with no clear D. CDR3 length: 15 amino acids. Germline V CDR1 and CDR2: SGHNT, YYREEE (reference sequence). V was shortened by 4 bases and J by 4 bases, with 17 bases between the two germline ends. CDR3 sequence (DNA): TGTGCCAGCAGCCCTCCGCAGGCATTGGGCACTGAAGCTTTCTTT. Translation: CASSPPQALGTEAFF.

This clone was seen a few times. The chain has TRBV9 and TRBJ1-2; D ambiguous. CDR1 and CDR2 from the germline V gene are SGDLS and YYNGEE. The V end lost 2 bases, the J end lost 2 bases, and 16 bases lay between the germline ends. The CDR3 covers 16 residues. CDR3 loop: CASSVTTPTPNYGYTF. The DNA for the CDR3 is TGTGCCAGCAGCGTTACTACTCCGACTCCAAACTATGGCTACACCTTC.

Here the CDR3 reads CASSSGINYGYTF. CDR3 nucleotide sequence: TGTGCCAGCAGTTCCGGGATTAACTATGGCTACACCTTC. The rearrangement joins TRBV28 to TRBJ1-2; D gene ambiguous. Trimming took 4 bases from V and 1 from J, leaving 7 bases between them. Looked up from germline, CDR1 is MDHEN and CDR2 is SYDVKM. The CDR3 spans 13 residues.

The V and J genes are TRBV4-1 and TRBJ1-4; 7 bases agree with TRBD1. The CDR3 length is 16 residues. The junction had 8 bases not matched to a gene; V was cut back by 0 bases and J by 7 bases. The germline V gene has CDR1 MGHRA and CDR2 YSYEKL. CDR3 protein: CASSQDTRGRFEKLFF. The CDR3 nucleotides read TGCGCCAGCAGCCAAGATACGAGGGGGCGGTTTGAAAAACTGTTTTTT.

V usage is TRBV9 and J usage is TRBJ1-1; TRBD1 is a possible D gene (6 bases). Trimming removed 4 bases from V and 5 bases from J, with 18 bases in between. Germline CDR1 SGDLS, CDR2 YYNGEE. This CDR3 contains 15 residues. The CDR3: CASSPQRGPGTEAFF. In DNA form, the CDR3 reads TGTGCCAGCAGCCCTCAGCGGGGGCCAGGGACTGAAGCTTTCTTT.

The chain has TRBV6-5 and TRBJ2-3; D gene unclear. Trimming pared 6 bases from V and 4 bases from J, leaving 8 bases between. CDR1 is MNHEY, CDR2 SVGAGI, per germline. CDR3 length: 12 residues. The CDR3 DNA follows: TGTGCCAGCAGCCCTAGTGCAGATACGCAGTATTTT. This codes for CASSPSADTQYF.

This clone has only one observation. The chain links TRBV11-3 to TRBJ2-1; TRBD2 agrees at 7 bases. The CDR3 is made up of 15 amino acids. Germline CDR1 is SGHNT and CDR2 is YENEEA. The V gene end was trimmed by 5 bases and the J gene end by 10 bases; junction bases not matched to a gene: 14. CDR3 nucleotides: TGTGCCAGCAGCGCGACTGGGGGGGTTGTGGTGGAGCAGTTCTTC. Translated, it gives CASSATGGVVVEQFF.

The chain carries TRBV5-1 and TRBJ2-2; 9 bases map to TRBD1. Per the germline V gene, CDR1 is SGHRS and CDR2 is YFSETQ. This CDR3 spans 19 amino acids. J lost 5 bases, V lost 4 bases, and 18 bases had no gene match. CDR3 protein: CASSHSGTGTPVRTGELFF. The CDR3 DNA follows: TGCGCCAGCAGCCACTCCGGGACAGGGACGCCTGTGAGGACCGGGGAGCTGTTTTTT.

The CDR3 coding sequence is TGTGCCACCCAGGACAGACCTAACTATGGCTACACCTTC. Protein product: CATQDRPNYGYTF. The chain couples TRBV19 to TRBJ1-2; maybe TRBD1 (6 bases). Per germline, CDR1 LNHDA and CDR2 SQIVND (reference sequence). The CDR3 has 13 residues. Trimming left V 10 bases short and J 0 bases short, with 12 bases between. Full variable domain (missing parts from reference TRBV19 and TRBJ1-2): DGGITQSPKYLFRKEGQNVTLSCEQNLNHDAMYWYRQDPGQGLRLIYYSQIVNDFQKGDIAEGYSVSREKKESFPLTVTSAQKNPTAFYLCATQDRPNYGYTFGSGTRLTVV.

J is TRBJ2-7 and V is TRBV6-5, with D perhaps TRBD2 (6 bases). Trimming pared 5 bases from V and 9 bases from J, leaving 20 bases between. The CDR3 contains 14 residues. CDR1 and CDR2 (germline): MNHEY, SVGAGI. DNA of the CDR3: TGTGCCAGCAGTCCTCTCAGGGAGGTAACTTGGCAGTACTTC. Amino acid sequence: CASSPLREVTWQYF.

In its sample, this clone was seen once. The chain links TRBV21-1 to TRBJ1-6; TRBD1, as called in the table, went unchecked against the DNA. TRBV21-1 is marked as a pseudogene. The CDR3 runs 20 residues. The CDR3 loop is CASSPRPGGIPCSYNSPLHF. In nucleotides, the CDR3 is TGTGCCAGCAGCCCCCGCCCAGGGGGAATACCGTGCTCCTATAATTCACCCCTCCACTTT.

This CDR3 reads CASSPRQGANEKLFF. CDR3 bases: TGTGCCAGCAGCCCTAGACAGGGGGCTAATGAAAAACTGTTTTTT. The rearrangement joins TRBV5-6 to TRBJ1-4; 9 bases are a match to TRBD1. The CDR3 length is 15 residues. With 4 bases clipped from V and 3 bases from J, the junction kept 4 bases outside the gene matches. Germline V gene sequence: CDR1 SGHDT, CDR2 YYEEEE.

The gene calls are TRBV7-8 and TRBJ2-2; unclear D gene. The germline CDR1 and CDR2 sequences are SGHVS and FQNEAQ. This CDR3 is built from 13 residues. Trimming removed 5 bases from V and 5 bases from J, with 9 bases in between. The CDR3, as DNA: TGTGCCAGCAGCCCTCTAGAAACCGGGGAGCTGTTTTTT. Protein: CASSPLETGELFF.

The chain joins TRBV10-2 to TRBJ2-7; TRBD1 agrees at 9 bases. The CDR3 covers 15 residues. Trimming cost V 4 bases and J 0 bases; bases outside gene matches: 4. Germline CDR1 and CDR2: WSHSY and SAAADI. CDR3 bases: TGCGCCAGCAGTGGGGGGACAGGGTCCTCCTACGAGCAGTACTTC. Translated, it gives CASSGGTGSSYEQYF.

CDR3: CASSPSGGEKLFF. The CDR3 DNA is TGTGCCAGCTCACCTTCGGGTGGTGAAAAACTGTTTTTT. The rearrangement uses TRBV18 and TRBJ1-4; D remains ambiguous. V was cut by 3 bases and J by 7 bases, with 9 bases left in between. Germline V lookup: CDR1 KGHSH, CDR2 LQKENI. The length of the CDR3 is 13 residues.